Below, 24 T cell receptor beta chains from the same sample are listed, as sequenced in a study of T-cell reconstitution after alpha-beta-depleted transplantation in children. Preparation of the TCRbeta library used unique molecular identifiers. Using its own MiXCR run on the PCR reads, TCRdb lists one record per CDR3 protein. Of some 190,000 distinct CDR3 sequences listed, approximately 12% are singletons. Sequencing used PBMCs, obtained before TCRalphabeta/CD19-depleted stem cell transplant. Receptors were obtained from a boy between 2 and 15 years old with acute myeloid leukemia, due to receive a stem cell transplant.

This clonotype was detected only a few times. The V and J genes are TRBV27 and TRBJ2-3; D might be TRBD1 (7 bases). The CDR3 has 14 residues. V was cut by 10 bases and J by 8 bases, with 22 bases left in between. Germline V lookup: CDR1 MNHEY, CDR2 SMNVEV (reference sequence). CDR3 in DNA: TGTGCCACCCGACTAGGGGGCTACACGGGTACGCAGTATTTT. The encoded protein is CATRLGGYTGTQYF.

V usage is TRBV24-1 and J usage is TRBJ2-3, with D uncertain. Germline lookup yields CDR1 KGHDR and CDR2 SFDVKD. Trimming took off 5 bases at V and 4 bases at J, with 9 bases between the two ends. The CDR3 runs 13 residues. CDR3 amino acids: CATSGRWADTQYF. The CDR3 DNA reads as TGTGCCACCAGTGGGCGGTGGGCAGATACGCAGTATTTT.

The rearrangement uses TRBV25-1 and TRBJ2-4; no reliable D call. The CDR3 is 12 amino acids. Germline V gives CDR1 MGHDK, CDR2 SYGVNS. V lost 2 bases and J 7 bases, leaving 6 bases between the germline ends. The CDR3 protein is CASSETGNIQYF. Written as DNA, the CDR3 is TGTGCCAGCAGTGAAACCGGGAACATTCAGTACTTC.

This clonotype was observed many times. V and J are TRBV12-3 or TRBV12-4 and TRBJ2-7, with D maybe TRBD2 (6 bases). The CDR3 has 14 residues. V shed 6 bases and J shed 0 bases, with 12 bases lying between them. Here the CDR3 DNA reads TGTGCCAGCAGCCTTCTAGCGAGCTCCTACGAGCAGTACTTC. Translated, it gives CASSLLASSYEQYF.

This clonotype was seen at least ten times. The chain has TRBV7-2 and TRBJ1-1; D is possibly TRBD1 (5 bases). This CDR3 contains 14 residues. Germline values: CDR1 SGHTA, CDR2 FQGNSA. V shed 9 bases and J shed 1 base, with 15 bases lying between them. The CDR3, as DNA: TGTGCCAGTTACCCGGGGCTGCAGAACACTGAAGCTTTCTTT. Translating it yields CASYPGLQNTEAFF.

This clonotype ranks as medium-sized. This CDR3 is CASSQDPDSTDTQYF. The CDR3 DNA follows: TGTGCCAGCAGCCAAGATCCGGACAGCACAGATACGCAGTATTTT. The chain couples TRBV3-1 to TRBJ2-3; D gene uncertain. CDR3 size: 15 residues. CDR1 and CDR2 (germline): LGHDT, YNNKEL (reference sequence). Trimming stripped 0 bases from V and 0 bases from J, with 7 bases between.

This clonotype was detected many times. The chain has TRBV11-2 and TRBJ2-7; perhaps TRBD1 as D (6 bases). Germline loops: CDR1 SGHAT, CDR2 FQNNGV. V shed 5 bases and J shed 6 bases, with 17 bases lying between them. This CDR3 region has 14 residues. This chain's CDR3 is CASSQDSWGLEQYF. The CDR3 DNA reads TGTGCCAGCAGCCAGGACTCTTGGGGGCTCGAGCAGTACTTC. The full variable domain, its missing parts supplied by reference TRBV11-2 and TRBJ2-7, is EAGVAQSPRYKIIEKRQSVAFWCNPISGHATLYWYQQILGQGPKLLIQFQNNGVVDDSQLPKDRFSAERLKGVDSTLKIQPAKLEDSAVYLCASSQDSWGLEQYFGPGTRLTVT.

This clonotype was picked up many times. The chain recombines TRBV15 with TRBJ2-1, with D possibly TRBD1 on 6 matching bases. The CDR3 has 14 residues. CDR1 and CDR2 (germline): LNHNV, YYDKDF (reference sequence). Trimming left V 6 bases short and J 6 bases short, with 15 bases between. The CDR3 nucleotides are TGTGCCACCAGTAAGGGGGTATTAAGCAATGAGCAGTTCTTC. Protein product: CATSKGVLSNEQFF.

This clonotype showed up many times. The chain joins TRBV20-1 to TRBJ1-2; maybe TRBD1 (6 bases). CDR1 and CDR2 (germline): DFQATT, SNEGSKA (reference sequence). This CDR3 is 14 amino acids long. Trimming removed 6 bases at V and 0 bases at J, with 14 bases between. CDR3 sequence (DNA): TGCAGTGCCGCTTCAGGGGTCACTAACTATGGCTACACCTTC. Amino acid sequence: CSAASGVTNYGYTF.

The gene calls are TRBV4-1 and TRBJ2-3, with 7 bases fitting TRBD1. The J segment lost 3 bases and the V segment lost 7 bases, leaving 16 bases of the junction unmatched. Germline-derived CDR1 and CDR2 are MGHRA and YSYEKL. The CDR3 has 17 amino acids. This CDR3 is CASTLSEQGWGTDTQYF. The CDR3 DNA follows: TGCGCCAGCACCCTAAGCGAACAGGGGTGGGGGACAGATACGCAGTATTTT.

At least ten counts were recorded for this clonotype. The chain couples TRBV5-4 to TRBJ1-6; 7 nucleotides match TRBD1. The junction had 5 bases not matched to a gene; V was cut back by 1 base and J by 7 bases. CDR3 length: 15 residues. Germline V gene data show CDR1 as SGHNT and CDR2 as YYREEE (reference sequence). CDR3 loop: CASSLTGAANSPLHF. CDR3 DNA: TGTGCCAGCAGCTTGACAGGGGCGGCCAATTCACCCCTCCACTTT.

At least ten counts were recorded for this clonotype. The CDR3 nucleotides read TGCGCCAGCAGCTTGGCCTTCAGGGGGCTTAATGAGCAGTTCTTC. Encoded protein: CASSLAFRGLNEQFF. The chain recombines TRBV5-1 with TRBJ2-1; 8 nucleotides agree with TRBD1. Trimming removed 0 bases from V and 7 bases from J; junction bases left unmatched: 6. The CDR3 is 15 amino acids. Germline-derived CDR1 and CDR2 are SGHRS and YFSETQ.

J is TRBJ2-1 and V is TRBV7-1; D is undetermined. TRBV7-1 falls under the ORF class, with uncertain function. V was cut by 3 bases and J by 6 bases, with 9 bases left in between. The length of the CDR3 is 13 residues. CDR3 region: CASSSWTLNEQFF. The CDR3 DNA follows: TGTGCCAGCAGCTCCTGGACCCTCAATGAGCAGTTCTTC.

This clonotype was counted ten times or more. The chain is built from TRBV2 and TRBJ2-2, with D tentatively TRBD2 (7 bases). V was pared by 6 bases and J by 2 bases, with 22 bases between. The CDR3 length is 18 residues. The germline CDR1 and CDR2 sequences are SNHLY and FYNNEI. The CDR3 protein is CASRRRTAGGANTGELFF. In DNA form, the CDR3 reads TGTGCCAGCAGAAGACGCACCGCTGGGGGGGCTAACACCGGGGAGCTGTTTTTT.

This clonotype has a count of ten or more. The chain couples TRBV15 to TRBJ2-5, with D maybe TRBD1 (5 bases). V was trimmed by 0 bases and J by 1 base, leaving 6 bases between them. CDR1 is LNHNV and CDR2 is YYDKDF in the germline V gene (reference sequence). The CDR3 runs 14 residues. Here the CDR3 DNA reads TGTGCCACCAGCAGAGAGGACACCCAAGAGACCCAGTACTTC. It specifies CATSREDTQETQYF. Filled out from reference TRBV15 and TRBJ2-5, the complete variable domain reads DAMVIQNPRYQVTQFGKPVTLSCSQTLNHNVMYWYQQKSSQAPKLLFHYYDKDFNNEADTPDNFQSRRPNTSFCFLDIRSPGLGDTAMYLCATSREDTQETQYFGPGTRLLVL.

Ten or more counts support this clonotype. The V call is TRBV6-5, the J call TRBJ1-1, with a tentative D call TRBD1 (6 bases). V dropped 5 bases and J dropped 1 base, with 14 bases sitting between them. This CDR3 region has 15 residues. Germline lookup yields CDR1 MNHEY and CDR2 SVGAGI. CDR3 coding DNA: TGTGCCAGCAGTATCCGGGACACCTCGAACACTGAAGCTTTCTTT. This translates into CASSIRDTSNTEAFF.

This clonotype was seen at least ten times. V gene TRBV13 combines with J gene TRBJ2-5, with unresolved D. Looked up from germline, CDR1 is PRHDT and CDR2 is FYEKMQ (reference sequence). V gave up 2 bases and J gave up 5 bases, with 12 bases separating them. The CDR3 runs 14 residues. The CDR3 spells CASSLRYTLETQYF. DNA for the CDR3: TGTGCCAGCAGCTTAAGGTATACGTTGGAGACCCAGTACTTC.

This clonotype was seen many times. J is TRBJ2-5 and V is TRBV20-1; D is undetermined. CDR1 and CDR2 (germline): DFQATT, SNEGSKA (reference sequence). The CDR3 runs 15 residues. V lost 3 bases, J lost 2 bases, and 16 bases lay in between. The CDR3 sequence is CSASPQVWPQETQYF. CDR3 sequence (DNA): TGCAGTGCTAGCCCCCAAGTCTGGCCACAAGAGACCCAGTACTTC.

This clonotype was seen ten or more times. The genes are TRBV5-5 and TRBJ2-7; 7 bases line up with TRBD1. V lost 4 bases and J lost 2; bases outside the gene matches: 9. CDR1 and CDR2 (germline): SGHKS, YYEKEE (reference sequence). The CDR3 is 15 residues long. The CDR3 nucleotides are TGTGCCAGCAGCCTTCTGACAGGGTGGGCCTACGAGCAGTACTTC. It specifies CASSLLTGWAYEQYF.

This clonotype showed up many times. The CDR3 region has the DNA TGCAGCGTTGGATACCTATCGGATCATGAAGCTTTCTTT. As protein: CSVGYLSDHEAFF. The V and J genes are TRBV29-1 and TRBJ1-1; D is unresolved. V lost 4 bases and J 7 bases, leaving 16 bases between the germline ends. This CDR3 is 13 amino acids long. Germline loops: CDR1 SQVTM, CDR2 ANQGSEA.

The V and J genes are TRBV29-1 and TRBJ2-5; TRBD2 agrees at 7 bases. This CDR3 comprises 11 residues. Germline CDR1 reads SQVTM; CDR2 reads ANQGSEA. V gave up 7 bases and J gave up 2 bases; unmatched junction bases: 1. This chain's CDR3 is CSGGGQETQYF. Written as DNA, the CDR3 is TGCAGCGGGGGGGGGCAAGAGACCCAGTACTTC.

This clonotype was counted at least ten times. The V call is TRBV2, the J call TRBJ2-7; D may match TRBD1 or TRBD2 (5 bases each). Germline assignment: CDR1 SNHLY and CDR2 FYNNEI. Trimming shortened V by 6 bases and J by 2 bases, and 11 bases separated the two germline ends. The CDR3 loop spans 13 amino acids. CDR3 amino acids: CASRGTVTYEQYF. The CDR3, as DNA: TGTGCCAGCAGGGGGACCGTAACCTACGAGCAGTACTTC. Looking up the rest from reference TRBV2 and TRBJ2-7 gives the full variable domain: EPEVTQTPSHQVTQMGQEVILRCVPISNHLYFYWYRQILGQKVEFLVSFYNNEISEKSEIFDDQFSVERPDGSNFTLKIRSTKLEDSAMYFCASRGTVTYEQYFGPGTRLTVT.

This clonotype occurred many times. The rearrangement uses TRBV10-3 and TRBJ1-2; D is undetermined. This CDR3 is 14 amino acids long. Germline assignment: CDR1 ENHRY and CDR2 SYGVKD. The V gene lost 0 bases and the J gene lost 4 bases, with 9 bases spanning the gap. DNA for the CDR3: TGTGCCATCAGTGAGTCCGCGGGTGTCTATGGCTACACCTTC. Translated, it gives CAISESAGVYGYTF.

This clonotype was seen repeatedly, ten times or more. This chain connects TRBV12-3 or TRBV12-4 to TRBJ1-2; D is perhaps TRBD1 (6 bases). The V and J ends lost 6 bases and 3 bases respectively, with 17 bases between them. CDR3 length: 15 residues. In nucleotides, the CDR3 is TGTGCCAGCAGGACCGGGACACCCTCGGACTATGGCTACACCTTC. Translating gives CASRTGTPSDYGYTF.